This TCR beta chain was sequenced in a study of Graves' ophthalmopathy and Graves' hyperthyroidism. CDR1 SQVTM and CDR2 ANQGSEA come from the germline V gene. This CDR3 spans 14 amino acids. With 0 bases removed from V and 6 bases from J, the gap between germline ends came to 14 bases. Patients were excluded if they had other autoimmune diseases or uncontrolled infections, and likewise if pregnancy or lactation applied. RNA served as the template for amplifying TCR beta CDR3 regions. An opening RT-PCR round employed HTBI primers and preceded a second-round multiplex PCR. Via MiXCR, TCRdb re-called the multiplex PCR reads, giving one row per CDR3 protein. This table holds over 450,000 distinct CDR3 sequences, 13% to 15% found once. This clonotype showed up many times.

This clonotype was obtained from a woman in her 30s with Graves' ophthalmopathy. The rearrangement uses TRBV29-1 and TRBJ1-2; D gene uncertain. The sample taken for sequencing was blood. CDR3 loop: CSVEDGRGLNGYTF. CDR3 DNA sequence: TGCAGCGTTGAAGATGGGAGAGGGTTGAATGGCTACACCTTC.